The 15 T cell receptor beta chains below come from one sample, sequenced in a study of neurological immune-mediated disorders. TCRdb re-called the 5' RACE reads with MiXCR, one entry per CDR3 protein. The table shows 70,000 to 95,000 distinct CDR3 sequences, with around 13% occurring only once. Time point noted: longitudinal time-point 2. The source material was PBMCs. These receptors came from a female donor with HTLV-1-associated myelopathy (HAM/TSP).

This clonotype occurred many times. The rearrangement uses TRBV25-1 and TRBJ2-3, with D uncertain. The germline V and J ends were trimmed by 3 bases and 4 bases, with 8 bases remaining between them. Germline V gene sequence: CDR1 MGHDK, CDR2 SYGVNS. The CDR3 is made up of 13 amino acids. The CDR3 coding sequence is TGTGCCAGCAGTGACCCGGCACCAGATACGCAGTATTTT. This gives the protein CASSDPAPDTQYF.

This clonotype was recorded at least ten times. The chain employs TRBV6-2 or TRBV6-3 and TRBJ2-7; 8 bases are a match to TRBD1. Trimming removed 0 bases from V and 2 bases from J; junction bases left unmatched: 6. The CDR3 has 16 amino acids. Germline CDR1 MNHEY, CDR2 SVGEGT. CDR3 sequence reads: CASSYSLPGQAYEQYF. CDR3 DNA sequence: TGTGCCAGCAGTTACTCGCTGCCGGGACAGGCCTACGAGCAGTACTTC.

This clonotype was seen a few times. The chain recombines TRBV4-1 with TRBJ2-2; 11 nucleotides align to TRBD1. Germline lookup yields CDR1 MGHRA and CDR2 YSYEKL. The CDR3 has 19 amino acids. J lost 2 bases, V lost 2 bases, and 10 bases had no gene match. CDR3 sequence reads: CASSQPRTGGLLNTGELFF. In nucleotides, the CDR3 is TGCGCCAGCAGCCAACCTAGGACAGGGGGCCTACTTAACACCGGGGAGCTGTTTTTT.

This clonotype was seen ten or more times. The V and J genes are TRBV28 and TRBJ2-3, with 13 bases fitting TRBD2. From germline, CDR1 is MDHEN and CDR2 SYDVKM. The V segment lost 4 bases and the J segment 6 bases; nucleotides outside the gene matches: 10. The CDR3 totals 17 residues. The CDR3 DNA reads as TGTGCCAGCAGTTCCCAAGCACTAGCGGGGGGGAGGGATACGCAGTATTTT. This gives the protein CASSSQALAGGRDTQYF.

This clonotype was observed many times. The genes are TRBV5-1 and TRBJ1-4; D possibly corresponds to TRBD1 (6 bases). Per germline, CDR1 SGHRS and CDR2 YFSETQ. V lost 5 bases to trimming and J lost 4 bases, with 9 bases between them. The CDR3 length is 13 residues. The CDR3 region is CASRDSINEKLFF. CDR3 coding DNA: TGCGCCAGCAGGGACAGCATTAATGAAAAACTGTTTTTT. The full variable domain, completed using reference TRBV5-1 and TRBJ1-4, is KAGVTQTPRYLIKTRGQQVTLSCSPISGHRSVSWYQQTPGQGLQFLFEYFSETQRNKGNFPGRFSGRQFSNSRSEMNVSTLELGDSALYLCASRDSINEKLFFGSGTQLSVL.

The chain links TRBV5-1 to TRBJ1-5; perhaps TRBD1 as D (6 bases). The ends were cut back, 5 bases at V and 4 bases at J, with 10 bases in the middle. Germline CDR1 SGHRS, CDR2 YFSETQ. CDR3 length equals 13 residues. CDR3 nucleotide sequence: TGCGCCAGCAGGGAGGGGGTAAATCAGCCCCAGCATTTT. Amino acids: CASREGVNQPQHF.

As concerns this clonotype: Being one base from a much bigger clone, this may be a read error. The J gene is TRBJ2-3, the V gene TRBV11-2; 8 nucleotides agree with TRBD1. CDR1 SGHAT and CDR2 FQNNGV come from the germline V gene. This CDR3 contains 16 residues. CDR3 bases: TGTGCCAACAGCTTAGGATTGGCAGGGGGCGAGGATACGCAGTATTTT. Amino acids: CANSLGLAGGEDTQYF.

This clonotype was picked up many times. V gene TRBV20-1 combines with J gene TRBJ1-6, with D unclear. The CDR3 totals 17 residues. Trimming took 1 base from V and 4 from J, leaving 17 bases between them. Germline V gives CDR1 DFQATT, CDR2 SNEGSKA (reference sequence). This chain's CDR3 is CSARVGVGQTYNSPLHF. CDR3 bases: TGCAGTGCTAGAGTCGGGGTAGGGCAGACTTATAATTCACCCCTCCACTTT.

This clonotype was seen ten or more times. The rearrangement uses TRBV5-6 and TRBJ2-3; possibly TRBD2 for D (5 bases). CDR1 and CDR2 (germline): SGHDT, YYEEEE. The V gene lost 2 bases and the J gene lost 0 bases, with 10 bases spanning the gap. This CDR3 spans 15 amino acids. CDR3 sequence: CASSLGGWSTDTQYF. The CDR3 coding sequence is TGTGCCAGCAGCTTAGGCGGGTGGAGCACAGATACGCAGTATTTT.

This clonotype was counted at least ten times. The chain couples TRBV9 to TRBJ2-2; D call uncertain. V was clipped by 1 base and J by 3 bases, with 4 bases between them. Germline assignment: CDR1 SGDLS and CDR2 YYNGEE. The CDR3 runs 13 residues. CDR3 nucleotide sequence: TGTGCCAGCAGCGTATGGGACACCGGGGAGCTGTTTTTT. Its translation: CASSVWDTGELFF.

This clonotype is a singleton in its sample. V gene TRBV7-2 combines with J gene TRBJ2-1; 10 nucleotides line up with TRBD2. Germline CDR1 and CDR2: SGHTA and FQGNSA. The CDR3 runs 15 residues. J lost 4 bases, V lost 5 bases, and 5 bases had no gene match. The DNA of the CDR3 is TGTGCCAGCAGCCCTGTTAGCGGGGGGTACAATGAGCAGTTCTTC. Its translation: CASSPVSGGYNEQFF.

This clonotype was seen ten or more times. V is TRBV5-1 and J is TRBJ2-3; D is perhaps TRBD1 (5 bases). Germline V CDR1 and CDR2: SGHRS, YFSETQ. The CDR3 runs 14 residues. V gave up 4 bases and J gave up 3 bases, with 12 bases separating them. This chain's CDR3 is CASSDQGKTDTQYF. The CDR3 DNA reads TGCGCCAGCAGCGATCAGGGAAAGACAGATACGCAGTATTTT.

This clonotype was counted at least ten times. The rearrangement uses TRBV5-1 and TRBJ1-5, with D hard to call. Deletions cut 0 bases from V and 3 bases from J, with 7 bases between. Germline CDR1 SGHRS, CDR2 YFSETQ. The CDR3 sequence is 14 residues long. CDR3 coding DNA: TGCGCCAGCAGCTTGGCAGGAGTCAATCAGCCCCAGCATTTT. Its protein product is CASSLAGVNQPQHF.

This chain links TRBV20-1 with TRBJ1-1, with D uncertain. V was cut by 5 bases and J by 10 bases, with 20 bases left in between. CDR3 length equals 13 residues. Germline V gives CDR1 DFQATT, CDR2 SNEGSKA (reference sequence). The CDR3 coding sequence is TGCAGTGCTCCTAATCCCCCCAGGCCCGGAGCTTTCTTT. This sequence encodes CSAPNPPRPGAFF.

The chain is built from TRBV20-1 and TRBJ2-5, with D possibly being TRBD1 (5 bases). Germline CDR1 DFQATT, CDR2 SNEGSKA (reference sequence). The ends were cut back, 5 bases at V and 3 bases at J, with 13 bases in the middle. This CDR3 has 13 residues. CDR3 sequence (DNA): TGCAGTGCTTTCTTCAGGGCTAAAGAGACCCAGTACTTC. Amino acids: CSAFFRAKETQYF.